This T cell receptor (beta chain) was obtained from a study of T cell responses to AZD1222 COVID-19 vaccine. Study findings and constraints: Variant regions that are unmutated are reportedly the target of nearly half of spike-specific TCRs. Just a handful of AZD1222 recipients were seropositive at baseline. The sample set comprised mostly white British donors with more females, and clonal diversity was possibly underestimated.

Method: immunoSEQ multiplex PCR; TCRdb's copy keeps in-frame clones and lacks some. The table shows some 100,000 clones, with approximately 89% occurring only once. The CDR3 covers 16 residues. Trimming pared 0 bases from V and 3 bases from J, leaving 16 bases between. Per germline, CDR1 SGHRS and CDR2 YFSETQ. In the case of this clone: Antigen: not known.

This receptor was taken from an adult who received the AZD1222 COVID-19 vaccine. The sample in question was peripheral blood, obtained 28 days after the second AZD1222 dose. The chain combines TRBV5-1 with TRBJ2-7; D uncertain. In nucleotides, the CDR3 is TGCGCCAGCAGCTTGGGGTCTCGTCGGGTCGACTACGAGCAGTACTTC. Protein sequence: CASSLGSRRVDYEQYF.